This T cell receptor (beta chain) was sequenced in a study of post-analysis software for immune sequencing data. Study information: As for disease course, relapsing-remitting, secondary progressive and progressive-relapsing multiple sclerosis were all included.

This clonotype was counted a few times. The target antigen is unknown. TCR beta cDNA libraries included unique molecular identifiers. MiXCR was run by TCRdb on the PCR reads, yielding one entry per CDR3 protein. The data hold 700,000 to 900,000 distinct CDR3 sequences, with about 43% observed a single time. Study conclusions and caveats: The normalized Chao1 diversity of multiple sclerosis patients was significantly lower than that of controls. TRBV5-6, TRBV5-1 and TRBV20-1 were among roughly five TRBV segments more frequent in patients than controls.

Germline CDR1 and CDR2: DFQATT and SNEGSKA (reference sequence). Trimming took 3 bases from V and 2 from J, leaving 8 bases between them. This CDR3 is 13 amino acids long. The specimen sequenced was blood. The V and J genes are TRBV20-1 and TRBJ1-5, with D perhaps TRBD1 (5 bases). The TCR was taken from a girl between 10 and 17 years old with multiple sclerosis. The CDR3 region is CSASQGGNQPQHF. For the CDR3, the DNA is TGCAGTGCTAGCCAGGGCGGCAATCAGCCCCAGCATTTT.